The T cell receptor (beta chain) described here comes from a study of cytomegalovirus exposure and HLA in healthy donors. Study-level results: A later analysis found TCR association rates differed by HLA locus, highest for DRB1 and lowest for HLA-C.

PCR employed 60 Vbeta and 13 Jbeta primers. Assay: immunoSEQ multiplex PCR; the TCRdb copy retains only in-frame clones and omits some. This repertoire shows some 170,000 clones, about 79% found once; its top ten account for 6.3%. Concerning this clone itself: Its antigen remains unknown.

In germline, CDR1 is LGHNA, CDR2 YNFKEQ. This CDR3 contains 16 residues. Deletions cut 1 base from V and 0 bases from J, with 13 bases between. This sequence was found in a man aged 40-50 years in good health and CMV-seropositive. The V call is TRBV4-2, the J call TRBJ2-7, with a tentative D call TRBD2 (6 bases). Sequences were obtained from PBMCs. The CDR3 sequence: CASSQGSSDSSYEQYF. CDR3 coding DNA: TGTGCCAGCAGCCAAGGGTCTAGCGATAGCTCCTACGAGCAGTACTTC.